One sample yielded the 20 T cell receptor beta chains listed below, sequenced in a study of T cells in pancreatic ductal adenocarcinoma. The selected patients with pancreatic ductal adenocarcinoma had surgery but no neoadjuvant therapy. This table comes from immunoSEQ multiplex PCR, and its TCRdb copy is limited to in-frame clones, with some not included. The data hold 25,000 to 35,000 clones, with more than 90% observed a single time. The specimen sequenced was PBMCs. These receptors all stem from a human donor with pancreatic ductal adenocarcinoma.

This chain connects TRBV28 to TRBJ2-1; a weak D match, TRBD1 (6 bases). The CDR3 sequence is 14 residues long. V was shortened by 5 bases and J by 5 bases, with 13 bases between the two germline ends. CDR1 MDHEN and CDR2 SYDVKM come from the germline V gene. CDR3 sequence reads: CASSTIQGNNEQFF. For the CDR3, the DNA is TGTGCCAGCAGTACCATTCAGGGGAACAATGAGCAGTTCTTC.

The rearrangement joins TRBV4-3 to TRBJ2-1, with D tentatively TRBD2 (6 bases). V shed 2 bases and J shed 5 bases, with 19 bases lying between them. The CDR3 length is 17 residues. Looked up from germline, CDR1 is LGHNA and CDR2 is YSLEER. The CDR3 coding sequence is TGCGCCAGCAGCCAACGGAGGGCAGTCGAGAGACACAATGAGCAGTTCTTC. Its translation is CASSQRRAVERHNEQFF.

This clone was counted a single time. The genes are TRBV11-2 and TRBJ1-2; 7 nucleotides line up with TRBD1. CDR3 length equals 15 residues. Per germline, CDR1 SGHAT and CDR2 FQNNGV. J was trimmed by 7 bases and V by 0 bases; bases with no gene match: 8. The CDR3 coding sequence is TGTGCCAGCAGCTTAGATACAGGGGATCATGGTGGCTACACCTTC. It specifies CASSLDTGDHGGYTF.

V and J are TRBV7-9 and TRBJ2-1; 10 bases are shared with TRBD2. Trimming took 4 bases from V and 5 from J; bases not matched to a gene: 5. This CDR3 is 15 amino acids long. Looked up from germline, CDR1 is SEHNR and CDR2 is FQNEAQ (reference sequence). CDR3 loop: CASSSLAGANNEQFF. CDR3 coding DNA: TGTGCCAGCAGCTCCCTAGCGGGGGCCAACAATGAGCAGTTCTTC.

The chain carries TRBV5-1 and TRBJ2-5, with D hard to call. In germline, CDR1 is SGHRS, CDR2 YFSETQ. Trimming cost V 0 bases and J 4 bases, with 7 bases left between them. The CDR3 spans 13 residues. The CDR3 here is CASSLAGLETQYF. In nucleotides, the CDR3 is TGCGCCAGCAGCTTGGCGGGCCTAGAGACCCAGTACTTC. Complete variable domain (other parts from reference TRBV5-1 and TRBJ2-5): KAGVTQTPRYLIKTRGQQVTLSCSPISGHRSVSWYQQTPGQGLQFLFEYFSETQRNKGNFPGRFSGRQFSNSRSEMNVSTLELGDSALYLCASSLAGLETQYFGPGTRLLVL.

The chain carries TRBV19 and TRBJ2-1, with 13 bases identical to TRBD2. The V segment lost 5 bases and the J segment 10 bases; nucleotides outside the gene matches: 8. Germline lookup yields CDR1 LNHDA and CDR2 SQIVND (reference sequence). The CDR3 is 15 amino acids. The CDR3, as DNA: TGTGCCAGTAGTTCTCGGACTAGCGGGAGTCGGGAGCAGTTCTTC. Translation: CASSSRTSGSREQFF.

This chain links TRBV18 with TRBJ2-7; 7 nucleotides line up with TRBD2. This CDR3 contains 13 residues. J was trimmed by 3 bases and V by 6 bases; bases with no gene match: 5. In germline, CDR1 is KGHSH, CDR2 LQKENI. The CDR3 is CASSGGLDYEQYF. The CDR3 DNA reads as TGTGCCAGCTCGGGTGGACTAGACTACGAGCAGTACTTC. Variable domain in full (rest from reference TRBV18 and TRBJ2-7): NAGVMQNPRHLVRRRGQEARLRCSPMKGHSHVYWYRQLPEEGLKFMVYLQKENIIDESGMPKERFSAEFPKEGPSILRIQQVVRGDSAAYFCASSGGLDYEQYFGPGTRLTVT.

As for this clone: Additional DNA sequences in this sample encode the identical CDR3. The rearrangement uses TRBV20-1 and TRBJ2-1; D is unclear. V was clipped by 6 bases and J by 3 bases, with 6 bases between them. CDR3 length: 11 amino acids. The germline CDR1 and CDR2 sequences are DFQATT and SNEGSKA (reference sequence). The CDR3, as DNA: TGCAGTGCCCCCGACTACAATGAGCAGTTCTTC. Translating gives CSAPDYNEQFF.

The CDR3 DNA reads TGTGCCAGCAGCTTGGGAACAAGTGCGGGAGGCAGGTACAATGAGCAGTTCTTC. It specifies CASSLGTSAGGRYNEQFF. The chain links TRBV5-4 to TRBJ2-1; 8 bases map to TRBD2. Trimming took 0 bases from V and 4 from J; bases not matched to a gene: 12. The CDR3 has 18 amino acids. Germline CDR1 reads SGHNT; CDR2 reads YYREEE (reference sequence). The full variable domain, in which reference TRBV5-4 and TRBJ2-1 provide the parts outside the CDR3, is ETGVTQSPTHLIKTRGQQVTLRCSSQSGHNTVSWYQQALGQGPQFIFQYYREEENGRGNFPPRFSGLQFPNYSSELNVNALELDDSALYLCASSLGTSAGGRYNEQFFGPGTRLTVL.

CDR3 in amino acids: CASSLTTTDTQYF. The DNA of the CDR3 is TGTGCCAGCAGCCTTACGACAACAGATACGCAGTATTTT. The chain combines TRBV4-2 with TRBJ2-3; no reliable D call. The CDR3 spans 13 residues. Looked up from germline, CDR1 is LGHNA and CDR2 is YNFKEQ. Trimming shortened V by 4 bases and J by 3 bases, and 8 bases separated the two germline ends.

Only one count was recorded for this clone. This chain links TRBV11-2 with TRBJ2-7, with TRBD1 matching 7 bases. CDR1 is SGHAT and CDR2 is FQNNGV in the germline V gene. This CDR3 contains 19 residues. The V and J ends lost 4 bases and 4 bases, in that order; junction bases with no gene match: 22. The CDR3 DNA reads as TGTGCCAGCAGCTCCCTCGCCGTCCCCTCGACAGGGCGTTTGTACGAGCAGTACTTC. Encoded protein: CASSSLAVPSTGRLYEQYF. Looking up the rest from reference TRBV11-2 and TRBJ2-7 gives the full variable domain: EAGVAQSPRYKIIEKRQSVAFWCNPISGHATLYWYQQILGQGPKLLIQFQNNGVVDDSQLPKDRFSAERLKGVDSTLKIQPAKLEDSAVYLCASSSLAVPSTGRLYEQYFGPGTRLTVT.

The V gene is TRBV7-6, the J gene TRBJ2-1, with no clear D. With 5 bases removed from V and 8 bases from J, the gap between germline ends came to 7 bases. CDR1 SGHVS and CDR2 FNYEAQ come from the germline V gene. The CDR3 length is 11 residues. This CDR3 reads CASSPGDEQFF. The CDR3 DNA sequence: TGTGCCAGCAGCCCCGGAGATGAGCAGTTCTTC.

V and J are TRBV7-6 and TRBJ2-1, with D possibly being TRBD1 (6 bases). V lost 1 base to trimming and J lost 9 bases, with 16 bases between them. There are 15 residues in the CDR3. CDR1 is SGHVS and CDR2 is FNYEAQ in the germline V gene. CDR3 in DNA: TGTGCCAGCAGCTTAGAAGGCCAGGGGAGTGGTGAGCAGTTCTTC. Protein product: CASSLEGQGSGEQFF.

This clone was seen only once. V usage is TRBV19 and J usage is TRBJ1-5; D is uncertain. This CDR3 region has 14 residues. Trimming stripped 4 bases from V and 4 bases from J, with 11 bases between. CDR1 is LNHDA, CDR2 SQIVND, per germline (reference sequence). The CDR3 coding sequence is TGTGCCAGTAGTAGGTCCACCTTTAATCAGCCCCAGCATTTT. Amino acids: CASSRSTFNQPQHF.

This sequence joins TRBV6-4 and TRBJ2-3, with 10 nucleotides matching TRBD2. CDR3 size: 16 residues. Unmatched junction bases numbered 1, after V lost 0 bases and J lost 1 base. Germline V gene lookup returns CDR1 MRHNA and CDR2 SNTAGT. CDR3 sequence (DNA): TGTGCCAGCAGTGACTCCGGGACTAGCGGCACAGATACGCAGTATTTT. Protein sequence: CASSDSGTSGTDTQYF.

CDR3 bases: TGTGCCAGCAGCTTGGTGTCAGGGGCCAGGGAGCAGTACTTC. It translates to CASSLVSGAREQYF. The genes are TRBV5-4 and TRBJ2-7, with TRBD1 as a possible D gene (6 bases). Germline V CDR1 and CDR2: SGHNT, YYREEE (reference sequence). CDR3 length equals 14 residues. V was pared by 0 bases and J by 7 bases, with 14 bases between.

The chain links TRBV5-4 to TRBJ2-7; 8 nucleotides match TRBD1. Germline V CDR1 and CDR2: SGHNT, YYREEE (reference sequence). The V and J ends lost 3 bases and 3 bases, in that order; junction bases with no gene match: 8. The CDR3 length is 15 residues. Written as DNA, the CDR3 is TGTGCCAGCAGCTGGACCGGGACAGGCATCTACGAGCAGTACTTC. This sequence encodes CASSWTGTGIYEQYF.

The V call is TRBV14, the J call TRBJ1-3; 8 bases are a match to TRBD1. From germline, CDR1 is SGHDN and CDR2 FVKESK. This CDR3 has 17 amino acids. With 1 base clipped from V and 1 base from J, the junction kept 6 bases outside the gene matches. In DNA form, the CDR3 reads TGTGCCAGCAGCCAAGGGACAGGGCTGTTTTCTGGAAACACCATATATTTT. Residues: CASSQGTGLFSGNTIYF.

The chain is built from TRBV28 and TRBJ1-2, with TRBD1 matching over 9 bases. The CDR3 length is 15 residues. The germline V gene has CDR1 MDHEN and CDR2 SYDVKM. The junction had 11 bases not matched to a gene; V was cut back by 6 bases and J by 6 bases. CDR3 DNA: TGTGCCAGCAGAGCCGGGACAGGGAATAGGGATGGCTACACCTTC. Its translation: CASRAGTGNRDGYTF.

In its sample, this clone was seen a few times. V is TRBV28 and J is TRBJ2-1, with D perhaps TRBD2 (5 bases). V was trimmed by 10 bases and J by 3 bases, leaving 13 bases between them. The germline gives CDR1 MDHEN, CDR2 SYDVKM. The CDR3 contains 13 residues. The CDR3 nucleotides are TGTGCCACCCTGGACTTGAACTACAATGAGCAGTTCTTC. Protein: CATLDLNYNEQFF. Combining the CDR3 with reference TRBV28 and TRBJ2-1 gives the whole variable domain DVKVTQSSRYLVKRTGEKVFLECVQDMDHENMFWYRQDPGLGLRLIYFSYDVKMKEKGDIPEGYSVSREKKERFSLILESASTNQTSMYLCATLDLNYNEQFFGPGTRLTVL.